This T cell receptor (beta chain) derives from a study of human T cells and chemical hapten exposure. Study-level points and caveats: Healthy people's immune response may differ from that of the donors, who had alopecia.

Concerning this clonotype: Its antigen is still unknown.

This CDR3 comprises 13 residues. Between the trimmed V and J ends, which lost 0 bases and 8 bases, there was a span of 8 bases. Germline lookup yields CDR1 ENHRY and CDR2 SYGVKD. A single record per CDR3 protein comes from TCRdb applying MiXCR to the RACE reads. The data hold 350,000 to 450,000 distinct CDR3 sequences, with about 5.1% observed a single time. Specified time point: pre-sensitization, week 0. Treatment given: therapeutic diphenylcyclopropenone sensitization with weekly scalp DPC. Unseparated into fractions, whole blood served as the source from which total RNA was extracted. The TCR comes from a woman between 50 and 59 years old with alopecia areata. Some clones in this sample may be carry-over from other donors' samples. Here the sequenced sample was whole blood, taken in connection with sensitization to the hapten diphenylcyclopropenone (DPC). This chain links TRBV10-3 with TRBJ2-4, with D tentatively TRBD1 or TRBD2 (6 bases each). The CDR3 spells CAISESGGHIQYF. The DNA for the CDR3 is TGTGCCATCAGTGAGTCAGGGGGGCACATTCAGTACTTC.